This T cell receptor (beta chain) was recorded in a study of lung T cells in sarcoidosis with Löfgren's syndrome. CDR1 is DFQATT, CDR2 SNEGSKA, per germline (reference sequence). This CDR3 is 12 amino acids long. V was pared by 2 bases and J by 10 bases, with 12 bases between. Study-level results: The most expanded V genes in Löfgren's patients were reportedly TRAV12-1 and TRBV2. Multiple Löfgren's syndrome patients reportedly shared TRAV12-1 and TRBV2 CDR3 motifs.

This clonotype was seen ten or more times. What it recognizes is unknown. TCRdb reprocessed the reads with MiXCR, giving one entry per CDR3 protein. The sample consists of fewer than 80,000 distinct CDR3 sequences, 20% to 25% of them appearing once. The rearrangement uses TRBV20-1 and TRBJ2-1, with D maybe TRBD2 (6 bases). Sequenced input: CD4+ T cells from PBMCs. This TCR derives from a human donor with sarcoidosis (Löfgren's syndrome or another form), or a control subject (not recorded which). CDR3 in amino acids: CSARLTSGEQFF. DNA for the CDR3: TGCAGTGCTAGACTAACAAGCGGGGAGCAGTTCTTC.